These 15 T cell receptor beta chains originate from one sample sequenced in a study of beta chain features in type 1 diabetes. Study results and limitations: Within each of all four CD4+ subsets, Type 1 diabetes patients had TCRB CDR3s that were moderately but significantly shorter.

The entirety of the isolated RNA underwent reverse transcription, so expressed TCRB transcripts were sequenced. Produced via immunoSEQ multiplex PCR; TCRdb's table is partial and in-frame only. Counted here are 150,000 to 200,000 clones, around 63% occurring once; the ten biggest clones make up 0.08% to 0.095%. These TCRs are of unknown antigen specificity. Sequenced: naive CD4+ T cells from blood. The receptors stem from a man aged 25-40 years with type 1 diabetes.

The chain combines TRBV29-1 with TRBJ2-5; 11 nucleotides match TRBD1. The CDR3 loop spans 13 amino acids. Germline V gene lookup returns CDR1 SQVTM and CDR2 ANQGSEA. V lost 7 bases to trimming and J lost 5 bases; unmatched junction nucleotides: 6. The chain's CDR3 is CSGPGQGGETQYF. CDR3 nucleotides: TGCAGCGGCCCGGGACAGGGGGGCGAGACCCAGTACTTC. The full variable domain, with the rest looked up from reference TRBV29-1 and TRBJ2-5, is SAVISQKPSRDICQRGTSLTIQCQVDSQVTMMFWYRQQPGQSLTLIATANQGSEATYESGFVIDKFPISRPNLTFSTLTVSNMSPEDSSIYLCSGPGQGGETQYFGPGTRLLVL.

V usage is TRBV7-2 and J usage is TRBJ2-7; D gene unclear. Germline loops: CDR1 SGHTA, CDR2 FQGNSA. Trimming stripped 0 bases from V and 5 bases from J, with 8 bases between. The CDR3 consists of 13 residues. In DNA, the CDR3 is TGTGCCAGCAGCTTAGCCGTGCAGAACGAGCAGTACTTC. Residues: CASSLAVQNEQYF.

V gene TRBV4-3 combines with J gene TRBJ1-2, with a tentative D call TRBD1 (6 bases). Between the trimmed V and J ends, which lost 0 bases and 8 bases, there was a span of 16 bases. Per the germline V gene, CDR1 is LGHNA and CDR2 is YSLEER. This CDR3 spans 15 amino acids. CDR3 loop: CASSQDNGGGRGYTF. In DNA form, the CDR3 reads TGCGCCAGCAGCCAAGACAACGGGGGCGGACGCGGCTACACCTTC.

The rearrangement joins TRBV9 to TRBJ2-1; 9 nucleotides match TRBD2. CDR3 length: 16 amino acids. Germline CDR1 is SGDLS and CDR2 is YYNGEE. V dropped 1 base and J dropped 6; count of bases not matched to a gene: 8. The CDR3 is CASSVPRGSGGNEQFF. The CDR3 DNA reads as TGTGCCAGCAGCGTACCAAGGGGTAGCGGGGGCAATGAGCAGTTCTTC.

Only a few counts were recorded for this clone. The chain employs TRBV5-1 and TRBJ2-2; the D gene is possibly TRBD1 (5 bases). The V gene's germline CDR1 is SGHRS and CDR2 YFSETQ. The CDR3 consists of 17 residues. The V and J ends lost 6 bases and 0 bases respectively, with 18 bases between them. CDR3 loop: CASTSTTGVANTGELFF. CDR3 nucleotides: TGCGCCAGCACTTCCACAACAGGTGTCGCGAACACCGGGGAGCTGTTTTTT.

This clone was counted a single time. The chain recombines TRBV18 with TRBJ2-3; no clear D. CDR3 size: 16 residues. Trimming pared 0 bases from V and 0 bases from J, leaving 10 bases between. Germline V CDR1 and CDR2: KGHSH, LQKENI. CDR3 protein: CASSPPGLGSTDTQYF. The CDR3 bases are TGTGCCAGCTCACCACCAGGCTTGGGGAGCACAGATACGCAGTATTTT.

J is TRBJ2-1 and V is TRBV28; unclear D gene. CDR1 and CDR2 from the germline V gene are MDHEN and SYDVKM. V lost 5 bases to trimming and J lost 1 base, with 6 bases between them. CDR3 length: 13 residues. This chain's CDR3 is CASSPHSYNEQFF. The CDR3 DNA follows: TGTGCCAGCAGTCCTCATTCCTACAATGAGCAGTTCTTC. Supplemented by reference TRBV28 and TRBJ2-1, the full variable domain reads DVKVTQSSRYLVKRTGEKVFLECVQDMDHENMFWYRQDPGLGLRLIYFSYDVKMKEKGDIPEGYSVSREKKERFSLILESASTNQTSMYLCASSPHSYNEQFFGPGTRLTVL.

V and J are TRBV29-1 and TRBJ2-7; D call uncertain. CDR1 is SQVTM, CDR2 ANQGSEA, per germline. This CDR3 is built from 14 residues. V was cut by 3 bases and J by 0 bases, with 12 bases left in between. CDR3 sequence (DNA): TGCAGCGTTGACTTGGGGTACAGCTCCTACGAGCAGTACTTC. It specifies CSVDLGYSSYEQYF.

In its sample, this clone was seen a few times. The chain carries TRBV7-9 and TRBJ2-7, with 10 positions matching TRBD1. V gave up 3 bases and J gave up 5 bases; unmatched junction bases: 7. The germline V gene encodes CDR1 SEHNR and CDR2 FQNEAQ (reference sequence). This CDR3 is 15 amino acids long. The CDR3 region has the DNA TGTGCCAGCAGCTTTTCCTTTGGGACAGGGGACGAGCAGTACTTC. Translated: CASSFSFGTGDEQYF.

The chain has TRBV28 and TRBJ2-5; 10 bases are a match to TRBD2. The CDR3 spans 14 residues. The V gene end was trimmed by 3 bases and the J gene end by 14 bases; junction bases not matched to a gene: 12. Germline V gives CDR1 MDHEN, CDR2 SYDVKM. This CDR3 is CASSFTLAGFPYYF. In DNA, the CDR3 is TGTGCCAGCAGTTTCACACTAGCGGGGTTCCCGTACTACTTC.

V is TRBV12-5 and J is TRBJ1-1; D is uncertain. Germline V gene sequence: CDR1 LGHNT, CDR2 FRNRAP. This CDR3 contains 13 residues. Trimming shortened V by 2 bases and J by 0 bases, and 4 bases separated the two germline ends. In nucleotides, the CDR3 is TGTGCTAGTGGTTTGCGGGTGAACACTGAAGCTTTCTTT. Protein sequence: CASGLRVNTEAFF.

The chain uses TRBV2 and TRBJ2-1, with 12 bases that match TRBD2. The trim removed 5 bases at V and 15 bases at J, leaving 14 bases unmatched. CDR3 size: 15 residues. Germline assignment: CDR1 SNHLY and CDR2 FYNNEI. The chain's CDR3 is CASSTRSSSGGAGFF. DNA for the CDR3: TGTGCCAGCAGTACGCGATCTTCTAGCGGGGGGGCCGGGTTCTTC.

The chain employs TRBV6-5 and TRBJ1-2; possible D gene TRBD1, 5 bases. Trimming cost V 3 bases and J 4 bases, with 12 bases left between them. Per the germline V gene, CDR1 is MNHEY and CDR2 is SVGAGI. The length of the CDR3 is 14 residues. CDR3: CASSYATASYGYTF. The DNA for the CDR3 is TGTGCCAGCAGTTATGCGACAGCGTCCTATGGCTACACCTTC.

The chain employs TRBV28 and TRBJ1-2; no clear D. V gave up 7 bases and J gave up 4 bases, with 13 bases separating them. CDR3 length equals 13 residues. Per germline, CDR1 MDHEN and CDR2 SYDVKM. The CDR3 region is CASNPPGPYGYTF. CDR3 DNA sequence: TGTGCCAGCAACCCCCCTGGTCCCTATGGCTACACCTTC.

The chain recombines TRBV9 with TRBJ2-3, with D unresolved. The CDR3 runs 14 residues. CDR1 and CDR2 (germline): SGDLS, YYNGEE. Trimming removed 0 bases at V and 6 bases at J, with 11 bases between. Here the CDR3 reads CASSVAAIWDTQYF. The CDR3 bases are TGTGCCAGCAGCGTAGCGGCTATCTGGGATACGCAGTATTTT. The whole variable domain, remainder taken from reference TRBV9 and TRBJ2-3, is DSGVTQTPKHLITATGQRVTLRCSPRSGDLSVYWYQQSLDQGLQFLIQYYNGEERAKGNILERFSAQQFPDLHSELNLSSLELGDSALYFCASSVAAIWDTQYFGPGTRLTVL.